The 21 T cell receptor beta chains in this list originate from one sample, sequenced in a study of T cells in Graves' hyperthyroidism and ophthalmopathy. Authors of the study amplified TCR beta CDR3 regions from RNA transcripts. HTBI primers drove first-round RT-PCR of the TCR CDR3. TCRdb fed the multiplex PCR reads into MiXCR, producing one record per CDR3 protein. The sample consists of hundreds of thousands of distinct CDR3 sequences, less than 45% of them appearing once. Source material: peripheral blood or thyroid tissue (not recorded which). These receptor sequences come from an adult man with Graves' disease, either hyperthyroidism or ophthalmopathy (not recorded which).

This chain links TRBV24-1 with TRBJ1-5, with D possibly matching TRBD1 (6 bases). Germline CDR1 reads KGHDR; CDR2 reads SFDVKD. This CDR3 has 15 amino acids. The V and J ends lost 4 bases and 1 base respectively, with 10 bases between them. The CDR3 DNA sequence: TGTGCCACCAGTGAGACAGGCGGGAGCAATCAGCCCCAGCATTTT. Translation: CATSETGGSNQPQHF.

The chain combines TRBV20-1 with TRBJ2-2; D not certain. The germline V and J ends were trimmed by 0 bases and 4 bases, with 9 bases remaining between them. The CDR3 totals 14 residues. Per germline, CDR1 DFQATT and CDR2 SNEGSKA (reference sequence). CDR3 sequence reads: CSARDESTTGELFF. The CDR3 DNA follows: TGCAGTGCTAGAGATGAAAGTACCACCGGGGAGCTGTTTTTT.

This clonotype was detected only once. The rearrangement joins TRBV24-1 to TRBJ2-3; D gene ambiguous. The germline CDR1 and CDR2 sequences are KGHDR and SFDVKD. V was shortened by 1 base and J by 4 bases, with 8 bases between the two germline ends. CDR3 length equals 14 residues. DNA of the CDR3: TGTGCCACCAGTGATTTTTGGAAGGCAGATACGCAGTATTTT. Translated, it gives CATSDFWKADTQYF.

This clonotype was detected a few times. The rearrangement uses TRBV19 and TRBJ1-4; 7 bases agree with TRBD1. CDR1 is LNHDA, CDR2 SQIVND, per germline (reference sequence). After removal of 3 bases from V and 5 bases from J, the junction contained 3 bases not matched to a gene. This CDR3 comprises 14 residues. This chain's CDR3 is CASSMTTGNEKLFF. The CDR3 region has the DNA TGTGCCAGTAGTATGACGACAGGGAATGAAAAACTGTTTTTT.

Many counts were recorded for this clonotype. The chain is built from TRBV7-9 and TRBJ2-5; D unclear. The germline V gene has CDR1 SEHNR and CDR2 FQNEAQ (reference sequence). V lost 3 bases and J 3 bases, leaving 8 bases between the germline ends. The CDR3 consists of 13 residues. The CDR3 DNA reads TGTGCCAGCAGCTTCGGTGGGAAAGAGACCCAGTACTTC. Its protein is CASSFGGKETQYF.

This clonotype was observed a single time. The J gene is TRBJ1-5, the V gene TRBV7-6; no reliable D call. Trimming took off 1 base at V and 9 bases at J, with 10 bases between the two ends. The V gene's germline CDR1 is SGHVS and CDR2 FNYEAQ. The CDR3 contains 13 residues. DNA of the CDR3: TGTGCCAGCAGCTTAGTAGGTGGAGCGCCCCAGCATTTT. It yields the protein CASSLVGGAPQHF.

This clonotype was seen ten or more times. The gene calls are TRBV2 and TRBJ2-5; D remains unclear. Trimming pared 7 bases from V and 6 bases from J, leaving 6 bases between. Germline CDR1 is SNHLY and CDR2 is FYNNEI. This CDR3 spans 10 amino acids. The CDR3 reads CASTRQTQYF. CDR3 DNA: TGTGCCAGCACGAGGCAGACCCAGTACTTC.

Notes on this clonotype: Given a much more abundant clone one base away, this may be a read error. This chain joins TRBV19 and TRBJ1-1; D remains unclear. Germline V gives CDR1 LNHDA, CDR2 SQIVND (reference sequence). The CDR3 extends over 11 amino acids. The CDR3 is CASSMGERNLF. CDR3 bases: TGTGCCAGTAGTATGGGAGAACGGAACCTCTTT.

The table lists this clonotype with many counts. The chain couples TRBV15 to TRBJ2-7; 8 nucleotides match TRBD2. Looked up from germline, CDR1 is LNHNV and CDR2 is YYDKDF (reference sequence). The CDR3 length is 15 residues. The ends lost 4 bases at V and 5 bases at J; junction bases unmatched: 10. The CDR3 reads CATSTPERETDEQYF. DNA for the CDR3: TGTGCCACCAGCACCCCCGAGCGGGAGACCGACGAGCAGTACTTC.

This clonotype was found many times. V is TRBV5-1 and J is TRBJ1-1; the D is unclear. This CDR3 region has 15 residues. Deletions cut 1 base from V and 0 bases from J, with 10 bases between. CDR1 is SGHRS, CDR2 YFSETQ, per germline. The CDR3 loop reads CASSLIPGLNTEAFF. CDR3 coding DNA: TGCGCCAGCAGCTTGATTCCGGGTTTGAACACTGAAGCTTTCTTT.

Ten or more counts support this clonotype. The chain joins TRBV10-2 to TRBJ2-5; TRBD2 might be the D (5 bases). Trimming stripped 8 bases from V and 9 bases from J, with 16 bases between. The CDR3 sequence is 12 residues long. Per germline, CDR1 WSHSY and CDR2 SAAADI. CDR3 DNA: TGCGCCAGCCGGGATAGAGTTGAGGCCCAGTACTTC. Residues: CASRDRVEAQYF.

This CDR3 is CSIHRGGDGYTF. The CDR3 coding sequence is TGCAGTATCCACAGGGGAGGCGATGGCTACACCTTC. The chain is built from TRBV20-1 and TRBJ1-2; the match to TRBD1 covers 7 bases. The length of the CDR3 is 12 residues. Germline V gene sequence: CDR1 DFQATT, CDR2 SNEGSKA (reference sequence). The V segment lost 8 bases and the J segment 6 bases; nucleotides outside the gene matches: 9.

This clonotype has just one count. The chain employs TRBV2 and TRBJ1-3; TRBD1 is a possible D gene (6 bases). CDR1 SNHLY and CDR2 FYNNEI come from the germline V gene. V was pared by 6 bases and J by 0 bases, with 27 bases between. This CDR3 has 20 amino acids. The CDR3 DNA sequence: TGTGCCAGCAGCCAAGATGGACTAACAGGGTATGGGCCCTCTGGAAACACCATATATTTT. It encodes CASSQDGLTGYGPSGNTIYF.

Here the CDR3 DNA reads TGTGCCAGCAGTGCTGGGAGGGAGTGGATCGACGAGCAGTACTTC. Amino acids: CASSAGREWIDEQYF. This chain uses TRBV2 with TRBJ2-7; 7 bases are shared with TRBD2. The V and J ends lost 4 bases and 5 bases, in that order; junction bases with no gene match: 11. Germline V gives CDR1 SNHLY, CDR2 FYNNEI. There are 15 residues in the CDR3.

The rearrangement uses TRBV20-1 and TRBJ1-5; D unresolved. Germline CDR1 reads DFQATT; CDR2 reads SNEGSKA (reference sequence). The V end lost 3 bases, the J end lost 6 bases, and 12 bases lay between the germline ends. CDR3 length: 13 residues. This CDR3 reads CSASSGYSQPQHF. The CDR3 nucleotides read TGCAGTGCTAGCTCGGGGTACAGTCAGCCCCAGCATTTT.

The rearrangement joins TRBV10-3 to TRBJ1-5, with D perhaps matching TRBD1 (6 bases). The CDR3 extends over 15 amino acids. V was cut by 8 bases and J by 0 bases, with 14 bases left in between. The germline V gene has CDR1 ENHRY and CDR2 SYGVKD. In DNA, the CDR3 is TGTGCCATCGGTGTGGGCAGGGGTAGCAATCAGCCCCAGCATTTT. Its protein product is CAIGVGRGSNQPQHF.

In its sample, this clonotype was seen a few times. V usage is TRBV6-5 and J usage is TRBJ1-2; no firm D call. The ends were cut back, 6 bases at V and 5 bases at J, with 10 bases in the middle. The CDR3 is 12 residues long. Per the germline V gene, CDR1 is MNHEY and CDR2 is SVGAGI. Here the CDR3 reads CASSLREYGYTF. CDR3 nucleotides: TGTGCCAGCAGCTTAAGGGAGTATGGCTACACCTTC.

This clonotype was observed many times. The chain joins TRBV7-9 to TRBJ2-7, with TRBD2 matching over 9 bases. This CDR3 contains 14 residues. The ends lost 5 bases at V and 6 bases at J; junction bases unmatched: 8. Germline assignment: CDR1 SEHNR and CDR2 FQNEAQ (reference sequence). CDR3 protein: CASSRLAGGGEQYF. CDR3 nucleotide sequence: TGTGCCAGCAGCCGCTTGGCGGGAGGGGGCGAGCAGTACTTC.

The chain couples TRBV15 to TRBJ1-1; the match to TRBD1 covers 9 bases. The CDR3 extends over 14 amino acids. CDR1 and CDR2 (germline): LNHNV, YYDKDF (reference sequence). V dropped 7 bases and J dropped 5; count of bases not matched to a gene: 8. The CDR3 DNA follows: TGTGCCACCACCGCGGACAGGGGCGGGACTGAAGCTTTCTTT. Translating it yields CATTADRGGTEAFF.

The genes are TRBV29-1 and TRBJ2-2; D is perhaps TRBD1 (6 bases). Deletions cut 6 bases from V and 0 bases from J, with 11 bases between. Germline V gene lookup returns CDR1 SQVTM and CDR2 ANQGSEA. The CDR3 contains 14 residues. In nucleotides, the CDR3 is TGCAGCGTAGTGCCAGGGGCGAACACCGGGGAGCTGTTTTTT. Translating it yields CSVVPGANTGELFF.

Points on this clonotype: This likely comes from a read error, as the CDR3 has no conserved phenylalanine or tryptophan at its end. The chain joins TRBV7-9 to TRBJ1-1; D not resolved. CDR1 is SEHNR, CDR2 FQNEAQ, per germline (reference sequence). This CDR3 has 11 residues. The CDR3: CASSLALEAFL. CDR3 bases: TGCGCCAGCAGCTTAGCACTTGAAGCTTTCCTT.